The rows below give T cell receptor beta chains drawn from one sample of a study of blood T cell repertoires in COVID-19. Repertoires were generated with immunoSEQ multiplex PCR, while TCRdb's copy carries only in-frame clones and drops some. Counted here are 100,000 to 130,000 clones, about nine tenths occurring once; the ten biggest clones make up around 6.5%. Material: peripheral blood. The receptor source for this set is a man aged 50 to 59 with active or convalescent COVID-19. Both conserved end residues are part of each CDR3. Fields, in order: V gene, J gene, clone size, D gene, CDR3 DNA, CDR3 protein. A D gene is named only where the DNA matches it firmly. Clone size is not always given. Where it is, it says once, few, many or a class for expanded clones.

TRBV18,TRBJ1-6,NA,NA,TGTGCCAGCTCTTCAAGCACCTATAATTCACCCCTCCACTTT,CASSSSTYNSPLHF
TRBV5-1,TRBJ2-5,NA,TRBD2,TGCGCCAGCAGCCCCGGGACTAGCGGGAACCAAGAGACCCAGTACTTC,CASSPGTSGNQETQYF
TRBV2,TRBJ2-7,NA,TRBD2,TGTGCCAGCAGTGGGGCTAGCGGGAGGGTATACGAGCAGTACTTC,CASSGASGRVYEQYF
TRBV18,TRBJ1-4,NA,NA,TGTGCCAGCTCCGGGGGTGCAACTAATGAAAAACTGTTTTTT,CASSGGATNEKLFF
TRBV30,TRBJ2-5,NA,TRBD2,TGTGCCTGGTCGAGGGAAACTAGCGGGAGAGGGGGGGCCCAAGAGACCCAGTACTTC,CAWSRETSGRGGAQETQYF
TRBV2,TRBJ1-4,NA,NA,TGTGCCAGCAGTGGAGGTCGGGGAACTAATGAAAAACTGTTTTTT,CASSGGRGTNEKLFF
TRBV18,TRBJ2-5,NA,NA,TGTGCCAGCTCAAATGCCCTGCCAGGGGCTACAGAGACCCAGTACTTC,CASSNALPGATETQYF
TRBV28,TRBJ2-7,NA,NA,TGTGCCAGCAGTTGGACACAGGGTTCCTACGAGCAGTACTTC,CASSWTQGSYEQYF
TRBV11-2,TRBJ2-1,NA,TRBD2,TGTGCCAGCAGCCTACGGACTAGCGGGAGTACTGAGCAGTTCTTC,CASSLRTSGSTEQFF
TRBV5-4,TRBJ2-7,NA,NA,TGTGCCAGCAGCTTGGGAGCCTCCTACGAGCAGTACTTC,CASSLGASYEQYF
TRBV6-5,TRBJ1-1,few,TRBD1,TGTGCCAGCACAACTAAACCCAGGGGGCTAACTGAAGCTTTCTTT,CASTTKPRGLTEAFF
TRBV2,TRBJ2-5,once,TRBD2,TGTGCCAGCAGACAGACTAGCGGACTGCAAGAGACCCAGTACTTC,CASRQTSGLQETQYF
TRBV2,TRBJ2-1,NA,NA,TGTGCCAGCAGGTCGGGACTCGCGTACAATGAGCAGTTCTTC,CASRSGLAYNEQFF
TRBV5-1,TRBJ1-1,few,TRBD1,TGCGCCAGCAGCTTGTTACACAGGGGGAGAGAAAGCACTGAAGCTTTCTTT,CASSLLHRGRESTEAFF
TRBV28,TRBJ2-1,NA,NA,TGTGCCAGCGGCGATAGCCTCAATGAGCAGTTCTTC,CASGDSLNEQFF
TRBV7-2,TRBJ2-7,NA,NA,TGTGCCAGCAGAATGTCAGGGGCGAGCTCCTACGAGCAGTACTTC,CASRMSGASSYEQYF
TRBV19,TRBJ2-3,NA,NA,TGTGCCAGTAGTATTGCCCCGTGGGGGGATTTCGCAGATACGCAGTATTTT,CASSIAPWGDFADTQYF
TRBV7-2,TRBJ2-5,NA,TRBD2,TGTGCCAGCAGCCCCCACGGGCCCCTAGCGGGAGTAACAGAGACCCAGTACTTC,CASSPHGPLAGVTETQYF
TRBV7-9,TRBJ1-1,few,NA,TGTGCCAGCAGCTTTAACAGAAACACTGAAGCTTTCTTT,CASSFNRNTEAFF
TRBV28,TRBJ2-1,NA,TRBD1,TGTGCCAGCAGTTTAATAGGACAGGGCGTCCCTTACAATGAGCAGTTCTTC,CASSLIGQGVPYNEQFF
TRBV6-5,TRBJ2-2,NA,TRBD1,TGTGCCAGCAGTTACGCGGACAGGCGCACCGGGGAGCTGTTTTTT,CASSYADRRTGELFF
TRBV18,TRBJ2-7,NA,TRBD1,TGTGCCAGCTCACCAAGTCAACCGGGACAGGGTTACGAGCAGTACTTC,CASSPSQPGQGYEQYF
TRBV19,TRBJ2-7,NA,TRBD2,TGTGCCAGTAGTCCGCGGACTAGCGGGAGTAACCACGAGCAGTACTTC,CASSPRTSGSNHEQYF
TRBV4-1,TRBJ2-7,NA,NA,TGCGCCAGCAGTCGACGGGACTCCTACGAGCAGTACTTC,CASSRRDSYEQYF
TRBV24-1,TRBJ1-1,NA,TRBD1,TGTGCCACCAGTGATACGGGGACAGGGGGAGTCACTGAAGCTTTCTTT,CATSDTGTGGVTEAFF
TRBV2,TRBJ2-3,NA,TRBD2,TGTGCCAGCAGCTTAGACGGGAGGGAAACAGATACGCAGTATTTT,CASSLDGRETDTQYF
TRBV7-9,TRBJ1-3,NA,NA,TGTGCCAGCAGCTCCCGGGACACCTCTGGAAACACCATATATTTT,CASSSRDTSGNTIYF
TRBV19,TRBJ2-5,NA,TRBD1,TGTGCCAGTAGTATCCTACCGGGACAGATAAAAGAGACCCAGTACTTC,CASSILPGQIKETQYF
TRBV19,TRBJ2-1,NA,TRBD2,TGTGCCAGTAGTAGACTAGCGGGATCGATCAATGAGCAGTTCTTC,CASSRLAGSINEQFF
TRBV9,TRBJ1-1,NA,NA,TGTGCCAGCAGCGTAGGGGGGCCAGCTAGGCAAGAAGCTTTCTTT,CASSVGGPARQEAFF
TRBV5-1,TRBJ1-1,NA,NA,TGCGCCAGCAGCACTGGACAGAGGGTCACTGAAGCTTTCTTT,CASSTGQRVTEAFF
TRBV7-2,TRBJ2-7,NA,NA,TGTGCCAGCAGCCCTACTACAGGCCCGCTCCGAATTCACCCTAACGAGCAGTACTTC,CASSPTTGPLRIHPNEQYF
TRBV5-1,TRBJ2-7,NA,NA,TGCGCCAGCAGCTCTAGATTATCCTACGAGCAGTACTTC,CASSSRLSYEQYF
TRBV6-5,TRBJ1-4,NA,NA,TGTGCCAGCAGTTACACAGCAACTAATGAAAAACTGTTTTTT,CASSYTATNEKLFF
TRBV6-5,TRBJ2-5,NA,TRBD2,TGTGCCAGCACCCTAGCGGGAGGGGATGAGACCCAGTACTTC,CASTLAGGDETQYF